The next 16 T cell receptor beta chains were all read from a single sample in a study. TCRdb reanalysed the RT-PCR reads using MiXCR and keeps one entry per CDR3 protein. The table has about 680,000 distinct CDR3 sequences, approximately 15% seen once. The sample taken for sequencing was memory CD4+ T cells from blood. Receptors were obtained from a female donor in good health, serving as a healthy control.

The sample holds a few counts of this clonotype. The chain has TRBV9 and TRBJ1-3, with 7 bases fitting TRBD1. The V gene end was trimmed by 3 bases and the J gene end by 3 bases; junction bases not matched to a gene: 0. This CDR3 spans 13 amino acids. Germline V CDR1 and CDR2: SGDLS, YYNGEE. Here the CDR3 reads CASSAGGGNTIYF. CDR3 sequence (DNA): TGTGCCAGCAGCGCAGGGGGTGGAAACACCATATATTTT.

V and J are TRBV9 and TRBJ1-6, with D possibly being TRBD1 (5 bases). This CDR3 contains 16 residues. Germline CDR1 and CDR2: SGDLS and YYNGEE. V lost 4 bases and J lost 5, with 16 bases in between. CDR3 residues: CASSPRDLGHNSPLHF. The CDR3 DNA sequence: TGTGCCAGCAGCCCTCGGGACCTAGGGCATAATTCACCCCTCCACTTT.

The sample holds one count of this clonotype. The chain uses TRBV7-8 and TRBJ1-2, with 8 positions matching TRBD1. Germline V CDR1 and CDR2: SGHVS, FQNEAQ. The ends lost 1 base at V and 8 bases at J; junction bases unmatched: 6. The CDR3 totals 14 residues. This CDR3 is CASSLVAGGMGYTF. In DNA form, the CDR3 reads TGTGCCAGCAGCTTAGTGGCAGGGGGCATGGGCTACACCTTC. The whole variable domain, remainder taken from reference TRBV7-8 and TRBJ1-2, is GAGVSQSPRYKVAKRGQDVALRCDPISGHVSLFWYQQALGQGPEFLTYFQNEAQLDKSGLPSDRFFAERPEGSVSTLKIQRTQQEDSAVYLCASSLVAGGMGYTFGSGTRLTVV.

The V gene is TRBV7-2, the J gene TRBJ2-7; D remains unclear. V was cut by 2 bases and J by 5 bases, with 10 bases left in between. This CDR3 is built from 13 residues. Germline assignment: CDR1 SGHTA and CDR2 FQGNSA. The DNA of the CDR3 is TGTGCCAGCAGCTTACCAGGAAAGGACGAGCAGTACTTC. Residues: CASSLPGKDEQYF.

This clonotype was observed at least ten times. This sequence joins TRBV7-3 and TRBJ1-2; 9 nucleotides line up with TRBD1. The CDR3 consists of 15 residues. Germline-derived CDR1 and CDR2 are SGHTA and FQGTGA. V shed 5 bases and J 8 bases; nucleotides not matched to a gene: 12. The CDR3 is CASSAVPGQGSGYTF. The CDR3 coding sequence is TGTGCCAGCAGCGCTGTCCCGGGACAGGGAAGCGGCTACACCTTC. Complete variable domain (other parts from reference TRBV7-3 and TRBJ1-2): GAGVSQTPSNKVTEKGKYVELRCDPISGHTALYWYRQSLGQGPEFLIYFQGTGAADDSGLPNDRFFAVRPEGSVSTLKIQRTERGDSAVYLCASSAVPGQGSGYTFGSGTRLTVV.

V gene TRBV19 combines with J gene TRBJ2-3; 8 bases agree with TRBD2. The V gene end was trimmed by 0 bases and the J gene end by 4 bases; junction bases not matched to a gene: 6. In germline, CDR1 is LNHDA, CDR2 SQIVND (reference sequence). The CDR3 spans 16 residues. The CDR3 is CASSIDGLAWADTQYF. CDR3 coding DNA: TGTGCCAGTAGTATAGACGGACTAGCTTGGGCAGATACGCAGTATTTT.

Ten or more counts support this clonotype. The rearrangement uses TRBV12-3 or TRBV12-4 and TRBJ2-1; 14 bases map to TRBD2. V shed 7 bases and J 12 bases; nucleotides not matched to a gene: 11. The CDR3 totals 15 residues. The CDR3 DNA reads TGTGCCAGCACCCTTGGGACTAGCGGGAGTTTCGGGCAGTTCTTC. Residues: CASTLGTSGSFGQFF.

CDR3 loop: CASRHGLTIYNEQFF. DNA for the CDR3: TGTGCCAGCAGACACGGACTCACAATCTACAATGAGCAGTTCTTC. This chain links TRBV28 with TRBJ2-1; weak D call: TRBD2 (5 bases). The ends were cut back, 6 bases at V and 3 bases at J, with 15 bases in the middle. The CDR3 covers 15 residues. Looked up from germline, CDR1 is MDHEN and CDR2 is SYDVKM. The whole variable domain, filled in from reference TRBV28 and TRBJ2-1, reads DVKVTQSSRYLVKRTGEKVFLECVQDMDHENMFWYRQDPGLGLRLIYFSYDVKMKEKGDIPEGYSVSREKKERFSLILESASTNQTSMYLCASRHGLTIYNEQFFGPGTRLTVL.

The chain joins TRBV5-5 to TRBJ1-5; D gene unclear. The CDR3 sequence is 15 residues long. V was trimmed by 0 bases and J by 1 base, leaving 8 bases between them. Per germline, CDR1 SGHKS and CDR2 YYEKEE (reference sequence). CDR3 coding DNA: TGTGCCAGCAGCTTGGTGTCGGGGAGCAATCAGCCCCAGCATTTT. Translating gives CASSLVSGSNQPQHF.

This clonotype was seen a handful of times. The V call is TRBV7-2, the J call TRBJ2-3; 11 positions agree with TRBD1. This CDR3 spans 15 amino acids. Trimming at V came to 7 bases and at J to 10 bases, leaving 13 bases not matched to a gene. Germline CDR1 and CDR2: SGHTA and FQGNSA. The CDR3 is CASILDRGRLGSQYF. Here the CDR3 DNA reads TGTGCCAGCATCCTGGACAGGGGGCGTTTGGGATCGCAGTATTTT.

At least ten counts were recorded for this clonotype. The chain has TRBV4-3 and TRBJ2-1; no clear D gene. The V and J ends lost 4 bases and 7 bases respectively, with 14 bases between them. This CDR3 region has 14 residues. In germline, CDR1 is LGHNA, CDR2 YSLEER. The CDR3 protein is CASSLQIGMNEQFF. CDR3 DNA sequence: TGCGCCAGCAGCCTACAGATAGGTATGAATGAGCAGTTCTTC.

This chain uses TRBV2 with TRBJ1-5; possible D gene TRBD1, 5 bases. The CDR3 contains 12 residues. Germline V gives CDR1 SNHLY, CDR2 FYNNEI. Trimming shortened V by 6 bases and J by 11 bases, and 14 bases separated the two germline ends. The CDR3: CASRSEGKAQHF. DNA for the CDR3: TGTGCCAGCAGGTCAGAGGGGAAGGCCCAGCATTTT.

The chain joins TRBV15 to TRBJ1-2; possible D gene TRBD1, 5 bases. The V gene's germline CDR1 is LNHNV and CDR2 YYDKDF (reference sequence). This CDR3 comprises 15 residues. Trimming took off 0 bases at V and 7 bases at J, with 15 bases between the two ends. The CDR3 spells CATSRDLGAAVGYTF. The CDR3 nucleotides are TGTGCCACCAGCAGAGATCTAGGGGCGGCGGTTGGCTACACCTTC.

V is TRBV5-1 and J is TRBJ1-1; no clear D gene. The CDR3 is 15 residues long. V lost 1 base and J 1 base, leaving 11 bases between the germline ends. Germline V gene sequence: CDR1 SGHRS, CDR2 YFSETQ. The CDR3 is CASSLSLSSNTEAFF. The CDR3 coding sequence is TGCGCCAGCAGCTTGAGCCTAAGTTCGAACACTGAAGCTTTCTTT.

The rearrangement joins TRBV7-2 to TRBJ1-1; unclear D gene. The ends were cut back, 5 bases at V and 4 bases at J, with 14 bases in the middle. Per germline, CDR1 SGHTA and CDR2 FQGNSA. The CDR3 extends over 14 amino acids. The CDR3 DNA reads TGTGCCAGCAGCACGGCCACCTTGGGCACTGAAGCTTTCTTT. The encoded protein is CASSTATLGTEAFF.

At least ten counts were recorded for this clonotype. CDR3 sequence (DNA): TGTGCCAGCACCTCGGGGGAGGGGAAGACGGCCCTCCACTTT. This gives the protein CASTSGEGKTALHF. The chain recombines TRBV6-5 with TRBJ1-6, with D perhaps TRBD1 (5 bases). V lost 7 bases, J lost 14 bases, and 21 bases lay in between. CDR3 length: 14 amino acids. Germline V lookup: CDR1 MNHEY, CDR2 SVGAGI.